The 24 T cell receptor beta chains below come from one sample, sequenced in a study of blood T cells in healthy people across ages. The second PCR ran about 6 to 12 cycles with a sample-barcoded 5' primer and J-beta primers. TCRdb fed the 5' RACE reads into MiXCR, producing one record per CDR3 protein. Of about 1.7 million distinct CDR3 sequences in the sample, 28% were seen once. Sequenced: blood. Source of these receptors: a woman aged 25 to 45 in good health.

The chain uses TRBV10-1 and TRBJ1-2; 7 bases are shared with TRBD1. The CDR3 contains 14 residues. Germline lookup yields CDR1 WNHNN and CDR2 SYGVQD (reference sequence). Trimming at V came to 6 bases and at J to 2 bases, leaving 6 bases not matched to a gene. The CDR3 nucleotides read TGCGCCAGCAGGGAGGGACAGATGAACTATGGCTACACCTTC. Encoded protein: CASREGQMNYGYTF.

This clonotype was detected ten times or more. The chain recombines TRBV7-2 with TRBJ2-5; 8 bases align to TRBD2. The CDR3 spans 16 residues. Germline loops: CDR1 SGHTA, CDR2 FQGNSA. J lost 2 bases, V lost 1 base, and 6 bases had no gene match. The CDR3 DNA reads as TGTGCCAGCAGCTTAGGGGTACTAGCGGTACAAGAGACCCAGTACTTC. Its protein product is CASSLGVLAVQETQYF. The full variable domain, its missing parts supplied by reference TRBV7-2 and TRBJ2-5, is GAGVSQSPSNKVTEKGKDVELRCDPISGHTALYWYRQSLGQGLEFLIYFQGNSAPDKSGLPSDRFSAERTGGSVSTLTIQRTQQEDSAVYLCASSLGVLAVQETQYFGPGTRLLVL.

J is TRBJ2-7 and V is TRBV27; D uncertain. The V gene's germline CDR1 is MNHEY and CDR2 SMNVEV (reference sequence). V was pared by 3 bases and J by 6 bases, with 9 bases between. This CDR3 is built from 12 residues. The CDR3 here is CASSFPSPEQYF. Written as DNA, the CDR3 is TGTGCCAGCAGTTTCCCGTCCCCCGAGCAGTACTTC.

This clonotype was picked up a small number of times. This CDR3 is CAISDRPRETQYF. Written as DNA, the CDR3 is TGTGCCATCAGTGACAGACCCCGGGAGACCCAGTACTTC. This rearrangement joins TRBV10-3 to TRBJ2-5; D not resolved. Germline V gene data show CDR1 as ENHRY and CDR2 as SYGVKD. Trimming removed 3 bases from V and 5 bases from J, with 10 bases in between. This CDR3 is 13 amino acids long.

This clonotype was detected only a few times. The J gene is TRBJ1-1, the V gene TRBV7-9, with no clear D. Germline V lookup: CDR1 SEHNR, CDR2 FQNEAQ (reference sequence). The CDR3 has 17 amino acids. Trimming pared 6 bases from V and 0 bases from J, leaving 20 bases between. The CDR3 reads CASRDRRRGGMNTEAFF. The CDR3, as DNA: TGTGCCAGCAGGGATAGAAGAAGAGGAGGAATGAACACTGAAGCTTTCTTT.

This clonotype was seen ten or more times. The chain uses TRBV29-1 and TRBJ2-7, with D possibly TRBD2 on 6 matching bases. Germline CDR1 and CDR2: SQVTM and ANQGSEA. The V end lost 4 bases, the J end lost 4 bases, and 11 bases lay between the germline ends. CDR3 size: 12 residues. The CDR3 nucleotides read TGCAGCGTTGTCGGGGCGGGATACGAGCAGTACTTC. Translation gives CSVVGAGYEQYF.

This clonotype was observed a few times. Since a much larger clone is just one base distant, this may be a read error. The chain combines TRBV10-2 with TRBJ1-1; 7 positions agree with TRBD1. Germline V gene lookup returns CDR1 WSHSY and CDR2 SAAADI. This CDR3 comprises 16 residues. J lost 5 bases, V lost 7 bases, and 16 bases had no gene match. The CDR3 sequence: CASNDHAPTGRTEAFF. CDR3 coding DNA: TGCGCCAGCAATGACCATGCCCCGACAGGGAGGACTGAAGCTTTCTTT.

This clonotype was counted between two and nine times. One end of the junction is discordant with germline, which a read error may explain. CDR3 sequence: CACSLQGATDTQYF. The CDR3 nucleotides are TGTGCCTGCAGTCTTCAGGGGGCAACAGATACGCAGTATTTT. The rearrangement joins TRBV28 to TRBJ2-3; 8 bases fit TRBD1. CDR1 is MDHEN, CDR2 SYDVKM, per germline. There are 14 residues in the CDR3.

This clonotype has only a few counts. In DNA form, the CDR3 reads TGTGCCAGCAGTTACCGGTCTAGCGTGTACGAGCAGTACTTC. Translated: CASSYRSSVYEQYF. V gene TRBV6-2 or TRBV6-3 combines with J gene TRBJ2-7, with D possibly TRBD2 on 6 matching bases. Germline values: CDR1 MNHEY, CDR2 SVGEGT. There are 14 residues in the CDR3. V shed 2 bases and J shed 4 bases, with 12 bases lying between them.

This clonotype was counted many times. The gene calls are TRBV12-3 or TRBV12-4 and TRBJ2-7; the match to TRBD1 covers 8 bases. V was pared by 4 bases and J by 0 bases, with 2 bases of the junction left unmatched. The CDR3 is 14 amino acids. CDR3 in amino acids: CASSSQGVSYEQYF. The CDR3, as DNA: TGTGCCAGCAGTTCACAGGGGGTCTCCTACGAGCAGTACTTC.

V is TRBV2 and J is TRBJ1-5; D is perhaps TRBD1 (5 bases). The V and J ends lost 6 bases and 5 bases respectively, with 20 bases between them. The germline V gene encodes CDR1 SNHLY and CDR2 FYNNEI. The CDR3 length is 16 residues. The CDR3 loop reads CASSFLGWGGDQPQHF. As DNA, the CDR3 is TGTGCCAGCAGCTTCTTAGGTTGGGGGGGAGATCAGCCCCAGCATTTT.

Ten or more counts support this clonotype. CDR3 region: CASSQAGNDEQYF. The CDR3 nucleotides are TGTGCCAGCAGCCAAGCAGGGAACGACGAGCAGTACTTC. The rearrangement joins TRBV28 to TRBJ2-7; perhaps TRBD1 as D (5 bases). The CDR3 consists of 13 residues. V lost 6 bases and J lost 5, with 14 bases in between. Germline V gives CDR1 MDHEN, CDR2 SYDVKM.

This clonotype was seen repeatedly, ten times or more. The J gene is TRBJ2-3, the V gene TRBV4-1, with D maybe TRBD2 (6 bases). The germline V gene has CDR1 MGHRA and CDR2 YSYEKL. The CDR3 consists of 14 residues. Trimming removed 8 bases from V and 2 bases from J, with 14 bases in between. Here the CDR3 DNA reads TGCGCCAGCTCCCCGGGGGTCCTCACAGATACGCAGTATTTT. The encoded protein is CASSPGVLTDTQYF.

This clonotype was observed a handful of times. J is TRBJ1-1 and V is TRBV15; no clear D gene. Germline CDR1 and CDR2: LNHNV and YYDKDF (reference sequence). Trimming pared 1 base from V and 1 base from J, leaving 4 bases between. There are 13 residues in the CDR3. CDR3 sequence (DNA): TGTGCCACCAGCAGAGCCAGGAACACTGAAGCTTTCTTT. Translated: CATSRARNTEAFF.

V gene TRBV18 combines with J gene TRBJ2-2; D perhaps matches TRBD2 (5 bases). V lost 2 bases and J lost 2, with 9 bases in between. This CDR3 region has 15 residues. Per germline, CDR1 KGHSH and CDR2 LQKENI. The CDR3 nucleotides are TGTGCCAGCTCACCAGCGAGGGCTAACACCGGGGAGCTGTTTTTT. It codes for CASSPARANTGELFF.

This clonotype was detected many times. An end of the junction differs from the germline gene, which may be a read error. This sequence joins TRBV5-1 and TRBJ2-7; D remains ambiguous. CDR1 is SGHRS and CDR2 is YFSETQ in the germline V gene. This CDR3 has 13 residues. CDR3 in DNA: TGTGCCAGCAGCTCAGATGTCTCCTACGAGCAGTACTTC. Translated: CASSSDVSYEQYF.

In this sample, this clonotype turned up a few times. The J gene is TRBJ1-2, the V gene TRBV9; weak D call: TRBD1 (6 bases). The CDR3 contains 15 residues. Deletions cut 4 bases from V and 4 bases from J, with 17 bases between. The germline CDR1 and CDR2 sequences are SGDLS and YYNGEE. The CDR3 DNA reads as TGTGCCAGCAGCCCCCGGGGGGCAGGGTCCTATGGCTACACCTTC. It codes for CASSPRGAGSYGYTF.

V is TRBV2 and J is TRBJ2-3; perhaps TRBD1 as D (5 bases). Germline CDR1 and CDR2: SNHLY and FYNNEI. The germline V and J ends were trimmed by 2 bases and 6 bases, with 15 bases remaining between them. The CDR3 extends over 15 amino acids. The CDR3 sequence: CASSEMGLLSDTQYF. The CDR3 coding sequence is TGTGCCAGCAGTGAAATGGGGCTACTAAGCGATACGCAGTATTTT.

Ten or more counts support this clonotype. The chain uses TRBV29-1 and TRBJ1-1; D possibly corresponds to TRBD1 (5 bases). From germline, CDR1 is SQVTM and CDR2 ANQGSEA. Trimming stripped 7 bases from V and 2 bases from J, with 11 bases between. The CDR3 has 12 amino acids. The CDR3 bases are TGCAGCGGCGGGACGGCTAACACTGAAGCTTTCTTT. This translates into CSGGTANTEAFF. Drawing the rest from reference TRBV29-1 and TRBJ1-1, the complete variable domain is SAVISQKPSRDICQRGTSLTIQCQVDSQVTMMFWYRQQPGQSLTLIATANQGSEATYESGFVIDKFPISRPNLTFSTLTVSNMSPEDSSIYLCSGGTANTEAFFGQGTRLTVV.

The V call is TRBV10-3, the J call TRBJ2-3, with 7 bases identical to TRBD1. The CDR3 length is 16 residues. Per the germline V gene, CDR1 is ENHRY and CDR2 is SYGVKD. V shed 6 bases and J 0 bases; nucleotides not matched to a gene: 9. The CDR3 nucleotides read TGTGCCATCAGGGATAACAGGGACAGAAGCACAGATACGCAGTATTTT. Its translation is CAIRDNRDRSTDTQYF.

CDR3 sequence: CAISEGRYGYTF. In DNA, the CDR3 is TGTGCCATCAGTGAGGGCAGATATGGCTACACCTTC. V is TRBV10-3 and J is TRBJ1-2; no clear D. The CDR3 consists of 12 residues. V lost 2 bases, J lost 5 bases, and 6 bases lay in between. CDR1 ENHRY and CDR2 SYGVKD come from the germline V gene.

This clonotype has just a few counts. The chain joins TRBV20-1 to TRBJ2-7, with 9 bases fitting TRBD1. The germline V gene has CDR1 DFQATT and CDR2 SNEGSKA (reference sequence). Trimming at V came to 4 bases and at J to 5 bases, leaving 9 bases not matched to a gene. CDR3 length equals 14 residues. CDR3 loop: CSATRDRVANEQYF. For the CDR3, the DNA is TGCAGTGCTACCCGGGACAGGGTAGCCAACGAGCAGTACTTC.

The chain has TRBV30 and TRBJ2-4, with D possibly matching TRBD2 (5 bases). Trimming took off 7 bases at V and 0 bases at J, with 13 bases between the two ends. This CDR3 has 14 residues. Germline CDR1 reads GTSNPN; CDR2 reads SVGIG (reference sequence). CDR3 protein: CAFNSALAKNIQYF. The CDR3, as DNA: TGTGCCTTTAATAGCGCCTTAGCCAAAAACATTCAGTACTTC.

On this clonotype itself: The junction does not match germline at one end; this may be a read error. Written as DNA, the CDR3 is TGTTCCAGCAGCCCGACGGGCTCCCGCTCCTACGAGCAGTACTTC. As protein: CSSSPTGSRSYEQYF. This chain joins TRBV7-9 and TRBJ2-7; no clear D gene. CDR3 length: 15 amino acids. CDR1 SEHNR and CDR2 FQNEAQ come from the germline V gene (reference sequence). The entire variable domain, with the rest obtained from reference TRBV7-9 and TRBJ2-7, is as follows: DTGVSQNPRHKITKRGQNVTFRCDPISEHNRLYWYRQTLGQGPEFLTYFQNEAQLEKSRLLSDRFSAERPKGSFSTLEIQRTEQGDSAMYLCSSSPTGSRSYEQYFGPGTRLTVT.